A single T cell receptor beta chain is shown here with its context. Treatment indicated: randomized to nivolumab then ipilimumab (arm A) or the reverse (arm B). No patient had prior DNA-damaging chemotherapy. This entry is derived from a study of sequential checkpoint blockade in melanoma. Study-wide context: Arm A got nivolumab then ipilimumab; arm B the reverse, 1:1. Under 25 patients had tumor biopsies before treatment and at week 13. DNA from 91 pretreatment tumor samples underwent TCRβ immunosequencing.

Sequenced by immunoSEQ multiplex PCR; TCRdb stores in-frame clones only, minus some. The sample has 12,000 or so clones, approximately 24% seen once. V dropped 2 bases and J dropped 10 bases, with 11 bases sitting between them. The CDR3 has 12 residues. Germline V gives CDR1 MNHGY, CDR2 SAAAGT. The sequencing here drew on tumor tissue (inferred from file names), taken from a patient given nivolumab and ipilimumab in sequence. J is TRBJ1-2 and V is TRBV6-8; D gene uncertain. The sequence was obtained from a human donor with melanoma. The CDR3 region has the DNA TGTGCCAGCAGTTACCCGGCCCCGAACTACACCTTC. Translating gives CASSYPAPNYTF.